Each of the 27 T cell receptor beta chains below was sequenced from the same sample in a study of shared clonotypes between healthy human individuals. The table came from immunoSEQ multiplex PCR; TCRdb's copy has only in-frame clones and leaves some out. The sample carries roughly 660,000 clones, 90% recorded once. Sample: memory CD8+ T cells from PBMCs. Subset denoted: CD45RO+ cells pooled with CCR7-negative TemRA cells. All receptors come from a man younger than 30 in good health. Some clones in this sample may be carry-over from other donors' samples.

The chain carries TRBV5-1 and TRBJ2-6; the D is unclear. Germline CDR1 and CDR2: SGHRS and YFSETQ. The V and J ends lost 0 bases and 0 bases respectively, with 10 bases between them. This CDR3 contains 17 residues. CDR3 nucleotides: TGCGCCAGCAGCTTGGTGCCCAGAAGCTCTGGGGCCAACGTCCTGACTTTC. Translation gives CASSLVPRSSGANVLTF.

The rearrangement joins TRBV11-1 to TRBJ2-1; no firm D call. This CDR3 is built from 13 residues. V lost 3 bases, J lost 9 bases, and 12 bases lay in between. CDR1 is SGHAT and CDR2 is FQDESV in the germline V gene (reference sequence). The CDR3 nucleotides are TGTGCCAGCAGCTTTGGTCCCGTCTCTGAGCAGTTCTTC. Its translation: CASSFGPVSEQFF.

The rearrangement joins TRBV5-4 to TRBJ2-1, with TRBD1 as a possible D gene (7 bases). The length of the CDR3 is 12 residues. Trimming shortened V by 4 bases and J by 11 bases, and 13 bases separated the two germline ends. The germline V gene has CDR1 SGHNT and CDR2 YYREEE (reference sequence). The CDR3 protein is CASSPEGAKQFF. The CDR3 region has the DNA TGTGCCAGCAGCCCGGAGGGGGCCAAGCAGTTCTTC.

The rearrangement joins TRBV5-1 to TRBJ2-5; D perhaps matches TRBD1 (6 bases). Germline CDR1 and CDR2: SGHRS and YFSETQ. The CDR3 is 14 residues long. V was clipped by 5 bases and J by 4 bases, with 15 bases between them. CDR3 coding DNA: TGCGCCAGCAGTGCGGACAGCGCAGGAGAGACCCAGTACTTC. It is translated as CASSADSAGETQYF.

The rearrangement uses TRBV27 and TRBJ2-1; 10 positions match TRBD1. This CDR3 comprises 14 residues. Trimming cost V 5 bases and J 9 bases; bases outside gene matches: 7. CDR1 is MNHEY, CDR2 SMNVEV, per germline (reference sequence). The CDR3: CASSRRQGASEQFF. The CDR3 DNA follows: TGTGCCAGCAGTCGAAGACAGGGGGCGAGTGAGCAGTTCTTC.

Only one count was recorded for this clone. The rearrangement links TRBV4-1 to TRBJ2-1; 7 nucleotides line up with TRBD2. CDR1 is MGHRA, CDR2 YSYEKL, per germline. The CDR3 length is 16 residues. V was pared by 4 bases and J by 2 bases, with 8 bases of the junction left unmatched. The CDR3 nucleotides are TGCGCCAGCAGCCTGGATCTAGCGGTCACCTACAATGAGCAGTTCTTC. This codes for CASSLDLAVTYNEQFF.

This clone has just one count. The rearrangement uses TRBV5-1 and TRBJ1-4; 7 positions match TRBD1. The length of the CDR3 is 17 residues. Germline CDR1 is SGHRS and CDR2 is YFSETQ. After removal of 0 bases from V and 6 bases from J, the junction contained 11 bases not matched to a gene. The chain's CDR3 is CASSLGQGFREYEKLFF. CDR3 DNA: TGCGCCAGCAGCTTGGGACAGGGTTTTCGTGAGTATGAAAAACTGTTTTTT. The whole variable domain, filled in from reference TRBV5-1 and TRBJ1-4, reads KAGVTQTPRYLIKTRGQQVTLSCSPISGHRSVSWYQQTPGQGLQFLFEYFSETQRNKGNFPGRFSGRQFSNSRSEMNVSTLELGDSALYLCASSLGQGFREYEKLFFGSGTQLSVL.

The rearrangement joins TRBV27 to TRBJ2-1; 7 bases align to TRBD1. V lost 9 bases, J lost 0 bases, and 8 bases stayed unmatched. This CDR3 is 15 amino acids long. Germline values: CDR1 MNHEY, CDR2 SMNVEV (reference sequence). CDR3: CASGRQGPSYNEQFF. CDR3 DNA sequence: TGTGCCAGTGGAAGACAGGGACCCTCCTACAATGAGCAGTTCTTC.

V gene TRBV11-2 combines with J gene TRBJ2-5; 10 bases align to TRBD2. V lost 5 bases, J lost 2 bases, and 11 bases stayed unmatched. CDR1 is SGHAT, CDR2 FQNNGV, per germline. CDR3 length: 17 residues. The CDR3 nucleotides are TGTGCCAGCAGCGGACGACTAGCGGGCGTAGCACAAGAGACCCAGTACTTC. Its translation is CASSGRLAGVAQETQYF.

The chain employs TRBV14 and TRBJ2-7; 9 bases agree with TRBD1. Germline lookup yields CDR1 SGHDN and CDR2 FVKESK. This CDR3 is built from 12 residues. Unmatched junction bases numbered 2, after V lost 4 bases and J lost 7 bases. The CDR3 sequence is CASSRGTGEQYF. The CDR3 nucleotides read TGTGCCAGCAGCCGCGGGACAGGGGAGCAGTACTTC.

The CDR3: CASRYTTDTQYF. The CDR3 bases are TGCGCCAGCCGCTATACCACAGATACGCAGTATTTT. The chain has TRBV10-1 and TRBJ2-3; D gene unclear. Per the germline V gene, CDR1 is WNHNN and CDR2 is SYGVQD (reference sequence). The CDR3 extends over 12 amino acids. Trimming removed 8 bases from V and 2 bases from J, with 8 bases in between.

The chain is built from TRBV4-1 and TRBJ2-7; D is perhaps TRBD2 (5 bases). Between the trimmed V and J ends, which lost 1 base and 0 bases, there was a span of 13 bases. The germline CDR1 and CDR2 sequences are MGHRA and YSYEKL. The CDR3 is 16 residues long. The DNA for the CDR3 is TGCGCCAGCAGCCAAGGGAGGATAACTAGCTCCTACGAGCAGTACTTC. Translated, it gives CASSQGRITSSYEQYF.

V is TRBV15 and J is TRBJ2-7, with D tentatively TRBD2 (5 bases). CDR1 and CDR2 from the germline V gene are LNHNV and YYDKDF (reference sequence). The ends were cut back, 1 base at V and 4 bases at J, with 14 bases in the middle. This CDR3 has 15 residues. CDR3 in amino acids: CATSRVPRTAYEQYF. CDR3 sequence (DNA): TGTGCCACCAGCAGAGTTCCTAGGACTGCTTACGAGCAGTACTTC.

Of note for this clone: Other DNA sequences in this sample translate to the same CDR3. The V call is TRBV19, the J call TRBJ1-5; D not certain. Trimming took off 1 base at V and 3 bases at J, with 4 bases between the two ends. CDR1 is LNHDA, CDR2 SQIVND, per germline (reference sequence). The CDR3 extends over 13 amino acids. CDR3 amino acids: CASSIGYNQPQHF. The DNA for the CDR3 is TGTGCCAGTAGTATAGGTTACAATCAGCCCCAGCATTTT.

On this clone: At the DNA level, this CDR3 is encoded by other sequences in the same sample as well. The chain uses TRBV27 and TRBJ2-3; D ambiguous. V was trimmed by 5 bases and J by 4 bases, leaving 4 bases between them. The CDR3 spans 11 residues. Germline values: CDR1 MNHEY, CDR2 SMNVEV (reference sequence). CDR3 amino acids: CASSSADTQYF. DNA for the CDR3: TGTGCCAGCAGTAGCGCAGATACGCAGTATTTT.

This sequence joins TRBV28 and TRBJ2-2, with 8 bases aligning to TRBD1. Trimming cost V 6 bases and J 4 bases; bases outside gene matches: 7. The CDR3 is 15 residues long. From germline, CDR1 is MDHEN and CDR2 SYDVKM. This chain's CDR3 is CASSRQGILTGELFF. CDR3 sequence (DNA): TGTGCCAGCAGCCGACAGGGGATACTCACCGGGGAGCTGTTTTTT.

J is TRBJ2-2 and V is TRBV28; TRBD1 agrees at 10 bases. The CDR3 covers 18 residues. V shed 6 bases, J shed 2 bases, and the junction held 12 bases outside the gene matches. Germline CDR1 and CDR2: MDHEN and SYDVKM. The CDR3 DNA is TGTGCCAGCAGCACGACAGGGGGCTATTTAGTCAACACCGGGGAGCTGTTTTTT. It is translated as CASSTTGGYLVNTGELFF.

This chain joins TRBV7-2 and TRBJ2-3; 8 bases are shared with TRBD1. The junction had 10 bases not matched to a gene; V was cut back by 5 bases and J by 0 bases. Germline V CDR1 and CDR2: SGHTA, FQGNSA. The CDR3 consists of 17 residues. CDR3 residues: CASSLGRGQASTDTQYF. For the CDR3, the DNA is TGTGCCAGCAGCCTCGGGCGGGGACAGGCAAGCACAGATACGCAGTATTTT.

The chain is built from TRBV9 and TRBJ2-1; TRBD2 matches 14 bases. Germline loops: CDR1 SGDLS, CDR2 YYNGEE. The CDR3 loop spans 16 amino acids. Losses at the gene ends were 3 bases for V and 5 bases for J; bases not matched to a gene: 4. As DNA, the CDR3 is TGTGCCAGCAGCGCAGGACTAGCGGGAGGAAACAATGAGCAGTTCTTC. Translating it yields CASSAGLAGGNNEQFF.

This chain connects TRBV4-1 to TRBJ2-7; TRBD1 might be the D (6 bases). CDR1 and CDR2 from the germline V gene are MGHRA and YSYEKL. The CDR3 length is 15 residues. V was shortened by 1 base and J by 6 bases, with 16 bases between the two germline ends. The CDR3 nucleotides are TGCGCCAGCAGCCAAGTTACCAGGGGCCTTAGCGAGCAGTACTTC. Residues: CASSQVTRGLSEQYF.

This sequence joins TRBV4-3 and TRBJ2-7; a possible D gene is TRBD2 (6 bases). CDR1 is LGHNA, CDR2 YSLEER, per germline. The CDR3 runs to 14 residues. Trimming took off 4 bases at V and 5 bases at J, with 15 bases between the two ends. The CDR3 here is CASSPLPGVDEQYF. Here the CDR3 DNA reads TGCGCCAGCAGCCCCTTGCCGGGAGTCGACGAGCAGTACTTC.

The chain has TRBV7-9 and TRBJ2-1; 12 nucleotides line up with TRBD2. Trimming cost V 11 bases and J 8 bases; bases outside gene matches: 10. Germline V gene data show CDR1 as SEHNR and CDR2 as FQNEAQ (reference sequence). This CDR3 comprises 14 residues. CDR3 DNA: TGTGCCTCGGAGGGCGGACTAGCGGGACATGAGCAGTTCTTC. Its protein is CASEGGLAGHEQFF.

This chain's CDR3 is CASSESPGLLTDTQYF. DNA for the CDR3: TGTGCCAGCAGTGAATCGCCGGGACTCCTCACAGATACGCAGTATTTT. The chain uses TRBV2 and TRBJ2-3, with D possibly matching TRBD2 (6 bases). Deletions cut 2 bases from V and 2 bases from J, with 14 bases between. Germline lookup yields CDR1 SNHLY and CDR2 FYNNEI. CDR3 size: 16 residues.

This clone was detected only once. The J gene is TRBJ1-1, the V gene TRBV28, with D maybe TRBD1 (5 bases). Germline V lookup: CDR1 MDHEN, CDR2 SYDVKM. Trimming took 6 bases from V and 2 from J, leaving 13 bases between them. The CDR3 loop spans 14 amino acids. The CDR3 loop reads CASRFGTGNTEAFF. CDR3 nucleotides: TGTGCCAGCAGATTCGGGACGGGTAACACTGAAGCTTTCTTT.

V is TRBV19 and J is TRBJ2-1, with a weak D call TRBD1 (6 bases). CDR1 is LNHDA, CDR2 SQIVND, per germline (reference sequence). V lost 3 bases to trimming and J lost 5 bases, with 14 bases between them. The CDR3 extends over 15 amino acids. The CDR3 sequence: CASSINPGTNNEQFF. The CDR3 nucleotides read TGTGCCAGTAGTATCAATCCCGGGACAAACAATGAGCAGTTCTTC.

The V call is TRBV2, the J call TRBJ2-2; TRBD2 agrees at 9 bases. CDR1 is SNHLY and CDR2 is FYNNEI in the germline V gene. This CDR3 spans 15 amino acids. J lost 4 bases, V lost 6 bases, and 6 bases had no gene match. The CDR3 here is CASSAGGESTGELFF. For the CDR3, the DNA is TGTGCCAGCAGCGCGGGAGGGGAGAGCACCGGGGAGCTGTTTTTT.

The J gene is TRBJ2-1, the V gene TRBV4-1, with 12 positions matching TRBD2. V trimming: 5 bases; J trimming: 4 bases; junction bases outside the gene matches: 6. The CDR3 runs to 16 residues. Per the germline V gene, CDR1 is MGHRA and CDR2 is YSYEKL. The CDR3 loop is CASSSLAGGVYNEQFF. The DNA of the CDR3 is TGCGCCAGCAGCTCACTAGCGGGAGGAGTGTACAATGAGCAGTTCTTC.